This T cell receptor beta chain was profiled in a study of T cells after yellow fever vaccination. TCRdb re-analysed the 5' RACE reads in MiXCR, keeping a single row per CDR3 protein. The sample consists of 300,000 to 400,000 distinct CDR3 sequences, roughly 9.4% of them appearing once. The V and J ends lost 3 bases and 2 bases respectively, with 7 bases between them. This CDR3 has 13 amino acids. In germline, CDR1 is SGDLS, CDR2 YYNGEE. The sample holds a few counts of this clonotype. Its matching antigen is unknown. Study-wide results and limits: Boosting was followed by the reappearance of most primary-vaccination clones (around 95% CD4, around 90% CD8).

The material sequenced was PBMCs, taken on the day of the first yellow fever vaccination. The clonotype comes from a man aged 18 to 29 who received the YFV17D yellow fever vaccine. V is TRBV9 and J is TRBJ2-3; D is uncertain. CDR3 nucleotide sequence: TGTGCCAGCAGCGCCCCATACACAGATACGCAGTATTTT. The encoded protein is CASSAPYTDTQYF.